This entry lists 8 T cell receptor delta chains sequenced from one sample in a study of gamma-delta T cells after stem cell transplantation. TCRdb reanalysed the RT-PCR reads with CATT. In the table there are about 13,000 delta-chain clones, approximately 31% of which are singletons. Material for sequencing was gamma-delta T cells. Every receptor here comes from a human donor. It is not recorded whose cells these are; they may come from a transplant donor.

This clone was seen only a few times. The J gene is TRDJ3, the V gene TRDV2, with 12 bases lining up with TRDD3. The CDR3 length is 20 residues. The germline CDR1 and CDR2 sequences are GEAIGNYY and EKD. V trimming: 0 bases; J trimming: 0 bases; junction bases outside the gene matches: 5. In nucleotides, the CDR3 is TGTGCCTGTGACACCTTACTGGGGGATACTTACTCCTGGGACACCCGACAGATGTTTTTC. Amino acid sequence: CACDTLLGDTYSWDTRQMFF.

The count of this clone is one. The chain recombines TRDV3 with TRDJ1; no firm D call. V lost 1 base and J 0 bases, leaving 3 bases between the germline ends. CDR1 and CDR2 (germline): TVYSNPD, GDNSRS (reference sequence). The CDR3 extends over 11 amino acids. The CDR3 region is CAFIYTDKLIF. The DNA of the CDR3 is TGTGCCTTTATCTACACCGATAAACTCATCTTT.

The chain has TRDV1 and TRDJ1, with TRDD3 matching over 9 bases. After removal of 3 bases from V and 0 bases from J, the junction contained 14 bases not matched to a gene. The CDR3 runs to 19 residues. Germline values: CDR1 TSWWSYY, CDR2 QGS. The CDR3, as DNA: TGTGCTCTTGGGGAGCTCACTACGTACTGGGGGAGCTACACCGATAAACTCATCTTT. It specifies CALGELTTYWGSYTDKLIF.

The chain carries TRDV1 and TRDJ1; 8 bases map to TRDD3. V shed 9 bases and J 5 bases; nucleotides not matched to a gene: 14. The length of the CDR3 is 15 residues. The germline CDR1 and CDR2 sequences are TSWWSYY and QGS. The CDR3 here is CALISPRGYRDKLIF. The CDR3 nucleotides are TGTGCTCTGATATCCCCGAGGGGATACAGGGATAAACTCATCTTT.

This clone was counted only a few times. Germline is not matched at one junction end, which may reflect a read error. The chain combines TRDV3 with TRDJ3; possible D gene TRDD3, 6 bases. Germline V gene sequence: CDR1 TVYSNPD, CDR2 GDNSRS (reference sequence). The CDR3 loop spans 20 amino acids. The CDR3 DNA follows: TGTGCCTCTTATCGGGCGAGGGGGAATACGGTGTCCTGGGACACCCGACAGACGTTTTTC. It encodes CASYRARGNTVSWDTRQTFF.

In regard to this clone: The junction does not match germline at one end; this may be a read error. V and J are TRDV1 and TRDJ1, with 10 nucleotides matching TRDD3. CDR1 is TSWWSYY, CDR2 QGS, per germline. The CDR3 extends over 17 amino acids. DNA for the CDR3: TGTGCTATTGGGGAACTTTGGGGGATACAGCCGGCGGGTAAACTCATCTTT. Protein sequence: CAIGELWGIQPAGKLIF.

The chain employs TRDV2 and TRDJ1, with 13 bases identical to TRDD3. The length of the CDR3 is 19 residues. V dropped 0 bases and J dropped 0; count of bases not matched to a gene: 9. The germline CDR1 and CDR2 sequences are GEAIGNYY and EKD. The CDR3, as DNA: TGTGCCTGTGACACCGCCGTACTGGGGGATACGCTTTACACCGATAAACTCATCTTT. This codes for CACDTAVLGDTLYTDKLIF.

The chain employs TRDV2 and TRDJ3; D remains ambiguous. Germline V gives CDR1 GEAIGNYY, CDR2 EKD. Trimming stripped 3 bases from V and 5 bases from J, with 4 bases between. This CDR3 region has 13 residues. CDR3 sequence reads: CACDLRDTRQMFF. CDR3 DNA sequence: TGTGCCTGTGACCTCCGGGACACCCGACAGATGTTTTTC.